This is a list of T cell receptor beta chains from one sample in a study of cytomegalovirus exposure and HLA in healthy donors. Clones were sequenced by immunoSEQ multiplex PCR, and TCRdb holds only the in-frame ones, with some missing. The sample lists 75,000 to 90,000 clones, 70% to 80% seen once, with roughly an eighth in the top ten. Sequencing was carried out using PBMCs. All receptors derive from a human donor in good health. Each CDR3 is given with its conserved first and last residue. Each record gives: D gene, V gene, CDR3 protein. A D gene is named only where the DNA matches it firmly.

>NA|TRBV6-6
CASSYLRQQETQYF
>NA|TRBV6-5
CASREQGLDGYTF
>TRBD2|TRBV9
CASSVPREGSNTGELFF
>TRBD2|TRBV27
CASSFLAGETYEQYF
>NA|TRBV6-5
CASSYSTGYEQYF
>TRBD2|TRBV6-1
CASSRLAGITDTQYF
>TRBD2|TRBV25-1
CASSEWGGRDEQFF
>NA|TRBV6-5
CASRRDRPGNSPLHF
>NA|TRBV29-1
CSVPDFKNTGELFF
>NA|TRBV4-2
CASSQDFSGFGSEQFF
>NA|TRBV29-1
CSVSGVGTGNNQPQHF
>TRBD1|TRBV12-5
CASGLVGEGGRMAYEQYF
>NA|TRBV18
CASSWSVNEKLFF
>NA|TRBV7-9
CASSQDYEQYF
>NA|TRBV7-2
CASSPRKSGNTIYF
>NA|TRBV20-1
CSSTSLEAFF
>TRBD1|TRBV5-6
CASNQGASITGELFF
>TRBD2|TRBV4-1
CASSQDWTGGYNEQFF